Listed below are T cell receptor beta chains from one sample, sequenced in a study of regulatory T cells in long-lasting Graves disease. Each CDR3 protein is one row after TCRdb ran MiXCR on the multiplex PCR reads. The table shows 300,000 to 450,000 distinct CDR3 sequences, with about a sixth occurring only once. The source material was peripheral blood mononuclear cells (PBMCs), sampled at new diagnosis, from a patient treated with antithyroid drugs. These receptors came from a female donor with Graves disease. CDR3s include the opening cysteine and the closing phenylalanine or tryptophan. A D gene is named only where the DNA matches it firmly. For some rows the clone size is stated as once, few or many, or as a class when expanded; others skip it.

20,TRBV27,TRBD1,many,TRBJ2-3,TGTGCCAGCAGTTTATCCGTGCCGGGACAGGGGATCTCTAGCACAGATACGCAGTATTTT,CASSLSVPGQGISSTDTQYF
17,TRBV10-3,.,many,TRBJ2-6,TGTGCCATCAGTCAAACAGACCACAGGACTGGGGCCAACGTCCTGACTTTC,CAISQTDHRTGANVLTF
15,TRBV5-1,.,many,TRBJ2-2,TGCGCCAGCAGCTTGGAGGCCAGCTTCACCGGGGAGCTGTTTTTT,CASSLEASFTGELFF
15,TRBV11-2,TRBD1,few,TRBJ1-2,TGTGCCAGCAGCCCCGACAGGGGGCAGGGCTATGGCTACACCTTC,CASSPDRGQGYGYTF
12,TRBV20-1,TRBD1,.,TRBJ1-2,TGCAGTGCACGCCAGGGGGCGGGAGGCTACACCTTC,CSARQGAGGYTF
13,TRBV29-1,.,.,TRBJ1-2,TGCAGCGTTGAAGGCTCCCGACCCGGTGGCTACACCTTC,CSVEGSRPGGYTF
15,TRBV6-1,TRBD1,few,TRBJ1-6,TGTGCCAGCAGTCGGACAGGGATGGAGAATTCACCCCTCCACTTT,CASSRTGMENSPLHF
15,TRBV19,.,.,TRBJ1-5,TGTGCCAGTACCCCCCTAGGAGGGGGACAACAGCCCCAGCATTTT,CASTPLGGGQQPQHF
14,TRBV6-2/TRBV6-3,TRBD1,many,TRBJ1-5,TGTGCCAGCAGTTACGGGACAGCAAATCAGCCCCAGCATTTT,CASSYGTANQPQHF
14,TRBV10-3,.,many,TRBJ1-1,TGTGCCATCAGTGAGTCGATCCAGGGCAATGAAGCTTTCTTT,CAISESIQGNEAFF
14,TRBV7-3,.,many,TRBJ2-3,TGTGCCAGCAGCCCTGGACAGCCAGGGGATACGCAGTATTTT,CASSPGQPGDTQYF
16,TRBV5-1,TRBD1,many,TRBJ1-1,TGCGCCAGCAGCTTGGCGGGGGACAGGGGGAACACTGAAGCTTTCTTT,CASSLAGDRGNTEAFF
17,TRBV28,TRBD2,many,TRBJ2-1,TGTGCCAGCAGTTCCGGACTAGCGGGAGGTGTGATAAATGAGCAGTTCTTC,CASSSGLAGGVINEQFF
15,TRBV28,TRBD2,medium-sized,TRBJ2-3,TGTGCCAGCAATAGCGGGCAGAGCATCGCAGATACGCAGTATTTT,CASNSGQSIADTQYF
19,TRBV10-2,TRBD2,.,TRBJ2-1,TGCGCCAGCAGTGAGTCAGGGGGCGGGAGGGCCCGGTTCTACAATGAGCAGTTCTTC,CASSESGGGRARFYNEQFF
15,TRBV12-3/TRBV12-4,.,many,TRBJ2-2,TGTGCCAGCAGCAATCAGAACCCGAACACCGGGGAGCTGTTTTTT,CASSNQNPNTGELFF
16,TRBV2,TRBD2,few,TRBJ2-7,TGTGCCAGCAGTGAAGGATCTAGCGGGGGTGTTTACGAGCAGTACTTC,CASSEGSSGGVYEQYF
14,TRBV7-6,TRBD1,many,TRBJ1-4,TGTGCCAGCAGCTTGGGGACAGGGGTGCGAAAACTGTTTTTT,CASSLGTGVRKLFF
15,TRBV20-1,.,few,TRBJ1-1,TGCAGTGCTAGATTGTCGGGTGGGGATGGCACTGAAGCTTTCTTT,CSARLSGGDGTEAFF
16,TRBV7-3,TRBD2,.,TRBJ2-1,TGTGCCAGCAGTCCAACCGGGACTAGGGCATACAATGAGCAGTTCTTC,CASSPTGTRAYNEQFF
15,TRBV6-1,TRBD1,many,TRBJ1-2,TGTGCCAGCAGTGAAATCTGGCAGGGGGCCGATGGCTACACCTTC,CASSEIWQGADGYTF
14,TRBV29-1,.,many,TRBJ2-5,TGCAGCGTTTCGTCCCCAGGCCGGGCAGAGACCCAGTACTTC,CSVSSPGRAETQYF
14,TRBV7-9,TRBD1,many,TRBJ1-2,TGTGCCAGCAGGCCGGGACAGGGGGATTATGGCTACACCTTC,CASRPGQGDYGYTF
15,TRBV7-2,.,many,TRBJ2-7,TGTGCCAGCAGTGGGGACTCGCCTCCGCCCTACGAGCAGTACTTC,CASSGDSPPPYEQYF
14,TRBV12-3/TRBV12-4,.,many,TRBJ1-1,TGTGCCAGCATCCTGGGCAGGAGAAACACTGAAGCTTTCTTT,CASILGRRNTEAFF
12,TRBV4-1,.,many,TRBJ2-7,TGCGCCAGCAGCGAAGGGGCGGGTGAGCAGTACTTC,CASSEGAGEQYF
14,TRBV7-3,TRBD2,.,TRBJ2-1,TGTGCCAGCAGCTTAATGCCCCGGGGGGATGAGCAGTTCTTC,CASSLMPRGDEQFF
14,TRBV7-3,TRBD1,.,TRBJ1-6,TGTGCCAGCAGCTTATACAGGGGTAATTCACCCCTCCACTTT,CASSLYRGNSPLHF
17,TRBV24-1,.,many,TRBJ2-2,TGTGCCACGGGGGCGGTCTCGGCGGGGATGAACACCGGGGAGCTGTTTTTT,CATGAVSAGMNTGELFF
16,TRBV19,TRBD1,many,TRBJ2-7,TGTGCCAGTAGTACCCGGGACAGGGCGAGCTCCTACGAGCAGTACTTC,CASSTRDRASSYEQYF
12,TRBV12-3/TRBV12-4,.,many,TRBJ2-1,TGTGCCAGCAGTTTACGTCCCAATGAGCAGTTCTTC,CASSLRPNEQFF
18,TRBV7-9,TRBD1,many,TRBJ2-2,TGTGCCAGCAGCCACCCGGGACAGGGGGACCCGAACACCGGGGAGCTGTTTTTT,CASSHPGQGDPNTGELFF
19,TRBV6-5,TRBD1,few,TRBJ2-4,TGTGCCAGCAGTTACTACATACCCCGGACAGGGATGCCCAAAAACATTCAGTACTTC,CASSYYIPRTGMPKNIQYF
16,TRBV11-3,TRBD2,.,TRBJ2-3,TGTGCCAGCAGCTTCCGGACTAGCGGGGCCCAAGATACGCAGTATTTT,CASSFRTSGAQDTQYF
13,TRBV5-6,.,.,TRBJ1-3,TGTGCCAGCGGCAGGGGATCTGGAAACACCATATATTTT,CASGRGSGNTIYF
12,TRBV30,.,many,TRBJ1-1,TGTGCCTGGAGCAGCCGTGGTGGCAAGGCTTTCTTT,CAWSSRGGKAFF
14,TRBV5-1,TRBD2,many,TRBJ2-4,TGTGCCAGCAGCTTGGGGGGGGCCAAAAACATTCAGTACTTC,CASSLGGAKNIQYF
16,TRBV20-1,TRBD2,few,TRBJ2-7,TGCAGTGCTAGATTCCCGGGACTAGCACAGGGGTACGAGCAGTACTTC,CSARFPGLAQGYEQYF
13,TRBV12-3/TRBV12-4,.,many,TRBJ1-5,TGTGCCAGCTCACTCGGGGAAGATCAGCCCCAGCATTTT,CASSLGEDQPQHF
14,TRBV6-9,TRBD2,many,TRBJ2-7,TGTGCCAGCAGTTACAGACGACGGGGGGACGAGCAGTACTTC,CASSYRRRGDEQYF
16,TRBV6-5,.,many,TRBJ1-2,TGTGCCAGCAGTTACTCATATCGCGGCGGGTACTATGGCTACACCTTC,CASSYSYRGGYYGYTF
15,TRBV28,.,many,TRBJ2-5,TGTGCCAGCAGTTTGGCGTATGCGGGAACGGAGACCCAGTACTTC,CASSLAYAGTETQYF
14,TRBV3-1,.,many,TRBJ2-3,TGTGCCAGCAGCCTGGAGTTACTCACAGATACGCAGTATTTT,CASSLELLTDTQYF
15,TRBV7-3,TRBD1,.,TRBJ2-2,TGTGCCAGCAGCTCGGACAGGGGAGAAACCGGGGAGCTGTTTTTT,CASSSDRGETGELFF
17,TRBV3-1,.,many,TRBJ1-5,TGTGCCAGCAGCCAAGATTGGAGGGGTTTGACAAATCAGCCCCAGCATTTT,CASSQDWRGLTNQPQHF
13,TRBV9,.,many,TRBJ1-2,TGTGCCAGCAGCGTACTAGGGAGAGACGGCTACACCTTC,CASSVLGRDGYTF
15,TRBV19,.,.,TRBJ1-5,TGTGCCAGTAGTCCCCTTGGGGAAGGCAATCAGCCCCAGCATTTT,CASSPLGEGNQPQHF
14,TRBV12-3/TRBV12-4,.,.,TRBJ2-7,TGTGCCAGCAGTCCCAGGACCCTGACCTACGAGCAGTACTTC,CASSPRTLTYEQYF
15,TRBV9,.,many,TRBJ1-5,TGTGCCAGCAGCGTAGGTGAGACGGGCAATCAGCCCCAGCATTTT,CASSVGETGNQPQHF
16,TRBV5-5,TRBD1,.,TRBJ2-7,TGTGCCAGCAGCGTGAATCTCGGGACAGGGACCTACGAGCAGTACTTC,CASSVNLGTGTYEQYF
14,TRBV6-2/TRBV6-3,.,.,TRBJ2-7,TGTGCCAGCAGTTATGGGCAGTCTCGCTACGAGCAGTACTTC,CASSYGQSRYEQYF
14,TRBV19,TRBD1,few,TRBJ2-5,TGTGCCAGTAGTCCGAGGGGGCCCCAAGAGACCCAGTACTTC,CASSPRGPQETQYF
15,TRBV14,.,many,TRBJ1-6,TGTGCCAGCAGCCAAAGAGAACTCCATAATTCACCCCTCCACTTT,CASSQRELHNSPLHF
19,TRBV7-3,TRBD2,many,TRBJ2-7,TGTGCCAGCAGCCTTAAAACTAGCGGGAGTAGTACATACTTGTACGAGCAGTACTTC,CASSLKTSGSSTYLYEQYF
15,TRBV10-3,.,many,TRBJ2-7,TGTGCCATCAGTGAATTCACTGCAGAAACCTACGAGCAGTACTTC,CAISEFTAETYEQYF
14,TRBV28,.,many,TRBJ2-7,TGTGCCAGCAGTTTATTAGAAGGGTTTAACGAGCAGTACTTC,CASSLLEGFNEQYF
14,TRBV3-1,.,few,TRBJ2-7,TGTGCCAGCAGCTATTCCGGACAGACCTACGAGCAGTACTTC,CASSYSGQTYEQYF